This is a list of T cell receptor beta chains from one sample in a study of shared clonotypes between healthy human individuals. TCRdb keeps only in-frame clones here, not all; method: immunoSEQ multiplex PCR. The profile covers 1.5 million to 2.5 million clones, with about 95% appearing a single time and 0.9% to 1.5% taken by the ten largest. Source material: naive CD8+ T cells sorted from blood. The receptors come from a man aged 18 to 29 in good health. CDR3s include the opening cysteine and the closing phenylalanine or tryptophan. D genes are given only for firm matches.

J: TRBJ2-3; D: TRBD2; V: TRBV5-6; CDR3: CASRGLTFAGGPADTQYF; DNA: TGTGCCAGCAGGGGGCTGACTTTTGCGGGAGGGCCGGCAGATACGCAGTATTTT
J: TRBJ2-1; D: NA; V: TRBV10-2; CDR3: CASSRDYNEQFF; DNA: TGCGCCAGCAGCAGAGACTACAATGAGCAGTTCTTC
J: TRBJ2-7; D: TRBD2; V: TRBV5-6; CDR3: CASSFGSGSYEQYF; DNA: TGTGCCAGCAGCTTCGGTAGCGGGAGCTACGAGCAGTACTTC
J: TRBJ1-1; D: NA; V: TRBV18; CDR3: CASSPPGNTEAFF; DNA: TGTGCCAGCTCACCTCCAGGGAACACTGAAGCTTTCTTT
J: TRBJ1-2; D: TRBD1; V: TRBV9; CDR3: CASSTQGGPYGYTF; DNA: TGTGCCAGCAGCACACAGGGGGGACCCTATGGCTACACCTTC
J: TRBJ1-4; D: NA; V: TRBV2; CDR3: CASSERDRNEKLFF; DNA: TGTGCCAGCAGTGAACGTGACCGTAATGAAAAACTGTTTTTT
J: TRBJ1-1; D: NA; V: TRBV19; CDR3: CASSIEESTEAFF; DNA: TGTGCCAGTAGTATAGAAGAGAGTACTGAAGCTTTCTTT
J: TRBJ2-2; D: NA; V: TRBV7-9; CDR3: CASSLKGERNTGELFF; DNA: TGTGCCAGCAGCTTAAAAGGGGAGAGGAACACCGGGGAGCTGTTTTTT
J: TRBJ1-1; D: NA; V: TRBV19; CDR3: CASSIFGIEAFF; DNA: TGTGCCAGTAGTATTTTCGGGATTGAAGCTTTCTTT
J: TRBJ1-1; D: NA; V: TRBV2; CDR3: CASSGTNPTAPNTEAFF; DNA: TGTGCCAGCAGTGGAACCAACCCGACTGCCCCCAACACTGAAGCTTTCTTT
J: TRBJ2-3; D: NA; V: TRBV5-8; CDR3: CASSLDWVTDTQYF; DNA: TGTGCCAGCAGCTTGGATTGGGTAACAGATACGCAGTATTTT
J: TRBJ2-3; D: TRBD1; V: TRBV4-1; CDR3: CASSQVGGPRDTQYF; DNA: TGCGCCAGCAGCCAAGTAGGGGGCCCGCGGGATACGCAGTATTTT
J: TRBJ2-1; D: NA; V: TRBV19; CDR3: CASSIDLEAGSRYNEQFF; DNA: TGTGCCAGTAGTATAGACCTAGAGGCGGGTTCGCGGTACAATGAGCAGTTCTTC
J: TRBJ1-1; D: NA; V: TRBV7-9; CDR3: CASTDMNTEAFF; DNA: TGTGCCAGCACTGACATGAACACTGAAGCTTTCTTT
J: TRBJ2-7; D: NA; V: TRBV5-1; CDR3: CASALLGGTYEQYF; DNA: TGCGCCAGCGCGCTCCTGGGAGGCACCTACGAGCAGTACTTC
J: TRBJ1-2; D: NA; V: TRBV19; CDR3: CASSDSYGGNGYGYTF; DNA: TGTGCCAGTAGCGACTCATACGGGGGGAACGGCTATGGCTACACCTTC
J: TRBJ2-4; D: NA; V: TRBV5-4; CDR3: CASMDSKNIQYF; DNA: TGTGCCAGCATGGACTCGAAGAACATTCAGTACTTC
J: TRBJ1-6; D: TRBD1; V: TRBV13; CDR3: CASSLTGVGVYNSPLHF; DNA: TGTGCCAGCAGCCTGACAGGGGTCGGGGTTTATAATTCACCCCTCCACTTT
J: TRBJ2-7; D: TRBD1; V: TRBV5-4; CDR3: CASSPGTGGAYEQYF; DNA: TGTGCCAGCAGCCCCGGGACAGGGGGTGCCTACGAGCAGTACTTC
J: TRBJ2-7; D: NA; V: TRBV4-1; CDR3: CASSQDAGPGRDNYEQYF; DNA: TGCGCCAGCAGCCAAGATGCCGGCCCGGGCCGAGATAACTACGAGCAGTACTTC
J: TRBJ1-5; D: NA; V: TRBV15; CDR3: CATSRDWGSNQPQHF; DNA: TGTGCCACCAGCAGAGATTGGGGGAGCAATCAGCCCCAGCATTTT
J: TRBJ1-5; D: TRBD1; V: TRBV5-8; CDR3: CASSLGDRDDQPQHF; DNA: TGTGCCAGCAGCTTGGGGGACAGGGATGATCAGCCCCAGCATTTT
J: TRBJ1-6; D: NA; V: TRBV5-4; CDR3: CASSEENSPLHF; DNA: TGTGCCAGCTCCGAGGAGAATTCACCCCTCCACTTT
J: TRBJ2-4; D: NA; V: TRBV7-9; CDR3: CASSQSTQNIQYF; DNA: TGTGCCAGCAGTCAGTCGACCCAAAACATTCAGTACTTC
J: TRBJ2-7; D: NA; V: TRBV5-5; CDR3: CASSLEFWTGGIYEQYF; DNA: TGTGCCAGCAGCTTGGAATTTTGGACAGGAGGGATCTACGAGCAGTACTTC
J: TRBJ2-7; D: NA; V: TRBV2; CDR3: CASREMGLGEQYF; DNA: TGTGCCAGCAGGGAGATGGGTTTAGGCGAGCAGTACTTC